The rows below give T cell receptor beta chains drawn from one sample of a study of early T cells in non-severe SARS-CoV-2 infection. TCRdb fed the 5' RACE reads into MiXCR, producing one record per CDR3 protein. The table lists about 33,000 distinct CDR3 sequences, over 3.5% of them singletons. The sample consisted of whole blood. The receptors come from an adult who was a healthcare worker with PCR-confirmed SARS-CoV-2 infection or an uninfected control (not recorded which). Both conserved end residues are part of each CDR3. A D gene is named only where the DNA matches it firmly. Rows may omit the clone size; those that give it use once, few, many or a size class.

d_call	v_call	clone_size	j_call	cdr3_nt	cdr3_aa
-	TRBV9	many	TRBJ1-1	TGTGCCAGCAGCGTAGACAGCATGAACACTGAAGCTTTCTTT	CASSVDSMNTEAFF
-	TRBV23-1	many	TRBJ1-1	TGCGCCAGCGCCCAGGGGTTGAACACTGAAGCTTTCTTT	CASAQGLNTEAFF
TRBD2	TRBV20-1	many	TRBJ2-7	TGCAGCGCCGTGGGTAGCGGGAGCTCTAATTCCTACGAGCAGTACTTC	CSAVGSGSSNSYEQYF
-	TRBV5-1	many	TRBJ2-7	TGCGCCAGCAGCTTGAGGCCCGGGGTGGATTACGAGCAGTACTTC	CASSLRPGVDYEQYF
-	TRBV10-3	few	TRBJ1-1	TGTGCCATCAAACCGGGGCAGATGGACACTGAAGCTTTCTTT	CAIKPGQMDTEAFF
-	TRBV7-2	many	TRBJ1-3	TGTGCCAGCAGCCCTGGACGCTACTCTGGAAACACCATATATTTT	CASSPGRYSGNTIYF
TRBD1	TRBV24-1	-	TRBJ2-6	TGTGCCACCAGTGACCCACAGGGGCGCTCTGGGGCCAACGTCCTGACTTTC	CATSDPQGRSGANVLTF
-	TRBV10-3	-	TRBJ2-1	TGTGCCACTTGGAGCAAACTGCAGTTCTTC	CATWSKLQFF
-	TRBV7-9	many	TRBJ2-1	TGTGCCAGCAGCGCAGGGGCCGCTGAAAATGAGCAGTTCTTC	CASSAGAAENEQFF
-	TRBV7-2	many	TRBJ2-7	TGTGCCAGCAGCTTAGGGCCCCTATACGAGCAGTACTTC	CASSLGPLYEQYF
TRBD2	TRBV28	many	TRBJ2-4	TGTGCCAGCAGTGCTAGCGGACACCTTATAGGCATTCAGTACTTC	CASSASGHLIGIQYF
TRBD1	TRBV19	many	TRBJ2-5	TGTGCCACCCGGACAGGGGGCGAAGAGACCCAGTACTTC	CATRTGGEETQYF
-	TRBV6-5	few	TRBJ1-1	TGTGCCAGCAGACCCGGCAGGAACACTGAAGCTTTCTTT	CASRPGRNTEAFF
-	TRBV20-1	many	TRBJ1-5	TGCAGTGCTAGACAGGGGTATGAAGCTCAGCCCCAGCATTTT	CSARQGYEAQPQHF
-	TRBV29-1	few	TRBJ1-1	TGCAGCGTATGTACCAGGGGAGCCACTGAAGCTTTCTTT	CSVCTRGATEAFF
-	TRBV5-6	many	TRBJ1-1	TGTGCCAGCAGCGTACCTTATTCAGGGAAACCGAGGGGCACTGAAGCTTTCTTT	CASSVPYSGKPRGTEAFF
-	TRBV7-6	few	TRBJ1-1	TGTGCCAGCAGCTTAGGGGGGGAGTCCACTGAAGCTTTCTTT	CASSLGGESTEAFF
TRBD1	TRBV5-1	medium-sized	TRBJ2-7	TGCGCCAGCAGCTTGGCCCCGGACAGGGATATTCCCTACGAGCAGTACTTC	CASSLAPDRDIPYEQYF
-	TRBV4-2	few	TRBJ2-2	TGTGCCAGCAGCCTGTCTAGCGCCGAGTGGTCGAACACCGGGGAGCTGTTTTTT	CASSLSSAEWSNTGELFF
-	TRBV9	-	TRBJ2-2	TGTGCCAGCAGCCGTTTTACCGGGGAGCTGTTTTTT	CASSRFTGELFF
-	TRBV12-5	many	TRBJ2-2	TGTGCTAGTGCCCTCCTCGCCGGGGAGCTGTTTTTT	CASALLAGELFF
TRBD1	TRBV12-3/TRBV12-4	many	TRBJ2-5	TGTGCCAGCAGGTCGACAGGGACACAAGAGACCCAGTACTTC	CASRSTGTQETQYF
-	TRBV5-4	many	TRBJ2-2	TGTGCCAGCAGCTTGGACCCTGGGGCTACCGGGGAGCTGTTTTTT	CASSLDPGATGELFF
-	TRBV21-1	few	TRBJ2-3	TGTGCCAGCGGCAACCCGACCCATTGGGACAGGGGGCAGGGAGATACGCAGTATTTT	CASGNPTHWDRGQGDTQYF
-	TRBV30	many	TRBJ1-2	TGTGCCTGGAACGGGGCTTCTAACTATGGCTACACCTTC	CAWNGASNYGYTF
-	TRBV7-8	many	TRBJ1-5	TGTGCCAGCAGCTTCTGGTCGGCAGTGTTTGGCAATCAGCCCCAGCATTTT	CASSFWSAVFGNQPQHF
TRBD2	TRBV11-1	few	TRBJ2-1	TGTGCCAGCAGCCAGGGACTAGCGGGAGTTGACGAGCAGTTCTTC	CASSQGLAGVDEQFF
-	TRBV29-1	many	TRBJ2-7	TGCAGCGTTGAAACGGAACTCTACGAGCAGTACTTC	CSVETELYEQYF
-	TRBV14	few	TRBJ1-4	TGTGCCAGCAGCCCCCCGGGGGAAAAACTGTTTTTT	CASSPPGEKLFF
-	TRBV7-2	few	TRBJ2-5	TGTGCCAGCAGCCCCCCTAGGCAGACCCAGTACTTC	CASSPPRQTQYF
TRBD2	TRBV3-1	many	TRBJ2-2	TGTGCCAGCAGCCAAACTAGCGGGACGAACACCGGGGAGCTGTTTTTT	CASSQTSGTNTGELFF
-	TRBV20-1	medium-sized	TRBJ2-5	TGCAGTGCTAGGGGAGGGGGGGAAGAGACCCAGTACTTC	CSARGGGEETQYF
-	TRBV5-1	-	TRBJ1-1	TGCGCCAGCAGCTTAGGGCAAACCATGAACACTGAAGCTTTCTTT	CASSLGQTMNTEAFF
TRBD2	TRBV18	many	TRBJ2-1	TGTGCCAGCTCACCGCCGGGAGGAAATGAGCAGTTCTTC	CASSPPGGNEQFF
-	TRBV27	-	TRBJ1-4	TGTGCCAGCAGGTCATCTGCAACTAATGAAAAACTGTTTTTT	CASRSSATNEKLFF
-	TRBV11-2	few	TRBJ2-7	TGTGCCAGCAGCTTAGACGGGGGAAGGATATACGAGCAGTACTTC	CASSLDGGRIYEQYF
-	TRBV14	many	TRBJ2-3	TGTGCCAGCAGCCCGATCGGACGGAGCACAGATACGCAGTATTTT	CASSPIGRSTDTQYF
-	TRBV27	few	TRBJ2-1	TGTGCCAGCAGTTTTCTAGGTGGTGAGCAGTTCTTC	CASSFLGGEQFF
-	TRBV6-4	many	TRBJ2-2	TGTGCCAGCTGGACCAGAAACACCGGGGAGCTGTTTTTT	CASWTRNTGELFF
-	TRBV18	many	TRBJ2-6	TGTGCCAGCTCACCAGGGGGGTCAGGGAGCTCTGGGGCCAACGTCCTGACTTTC	CASSPGGSGSSGANVLTF
-	TRBV29-1	many	TRBJ1-5	TGCAGCGTTGGGGGTACCCCGCGCAATCAGCCCCAGCATTTT	CSVGGTPRNQPQHF
-	TRBV20-1	few	TRBJ2-5	TGCAGTGCTAGAGATCACCAGGGATTAGGGGAGACCCAGTACTTC	CSARDHQGLGETQYF
-	TRBV20-1	-	TRBJ1-1	TGCAGTGCCGGAGTCGTCCAGGGAATAGGGTCGGGCACTGAAGCTTTCTTT	CSAGVVQGIGSGTEAFF
-	TRBV5-1	few	TRBJ1-5	TGCGCCAGCAGCTGGGCAGGGAATCAGCCCCAGCATTTT	CASSWAGNQPQHF
-	TRBV4-1	many	TRBJ1-2	TGCGCCGGATCGGGGGGCTATGATGGCTACACCTTC	CAGSGGYDGYTF
TRBD2	TRBV25-1	many	TRBJ2-2	TGTGCCAGCAGTGCTGCCCCCGGGGAGGGCCGGACGAACACCGGGGAGCTGTTTTTT	CASSAAPGEGRTNTGELFF
-	TRBV4-3	many	TRBJ2-2	TGCGCCAGCAGCCAAGAATGGGGGGCGCGCACCGGGGAGCTGTTTTTT	CASSQEWGARTGELFF
TRBD1	TRBV27	many	TRBJ2-3	TGTGCCAGCGCGGGACCGAGCCAGGGGGCGCGAATGGTTGATACGCAGTATTTT	CASAGPSQGARMVDTQYF
TRBD2	TRBV20-1	many	TRBJ2-6	TGCAGTGCCCCGGCGGGGGACTACTCTGGGGCCAACGTCCTGACTTTC	CSAPAGDYSGANVLTF
-	TRBV20-1	many	TRBJ2-7	TGCAGTGCTAGTCTCTCCGGGATTTACGAGCAGTACTTC	CSASLSGIYEQYF
TRBD1	TRBV7-2	many	TRBJ1-1	TGTGCCAGCAGCGGTTACAGGGGGAACACTGAAGCTTTCTTT	CASSGYRGNTEAFF
-	TRBV29-1	-	TRBJ2-5	TGCAGCGTTGAACTGATCAGGGTAGAGACCCAGTACTTC	CSVELIRVETQYF
-	TRBV15	many	TRBJ1-6	TGTGCCACCAGCGAGGGGTGGCAGAGAAATTCACCCCTCCACTTT	CATSEGWQRNSPLHF
TRBD2	TRBV6-1	few	TRBJ2-5	TGTGCCAGCAGCGGCCAGGGAGGGCAAGAGACCCAGTACTTC	CASSGQGGQETQYF